This TCR beta chain was captured in a study of a mutant IDH1 vaccine in newly diagnosed glioma. In the study overall: Patients, over weeks 1, 3, 5, 7, 11, 15, 19 and 23, received a total of eight vaccinations. Patients began vaccination 4-6 weeks after radiotherapy alone, or with temozolomide cycles. General study points: Pseudoprogression showed no apparent link to changes in top peripheral T cell clonotypes.

Using immunoSEQ multiplex PCR, the repertoire was profiled, and TCRdb retains in-frame clones only, with some absent. The sample contains tens of thousands of clones, about 80% of which appear only once. Between the trimmed V and J ends, which lost 5 bases and 12 bases, there was a span of 18 bases. The germline CDR1 and CDR2 sequences are SGHTS and YDEGEE. This CDR3 region has 14 residues. Time point given: week 11, during vaccination. Every vaccination contained 300 ug of the mutant IDH1 20-mer peptide and was paired with topical imiquimod. The donors had new WHO grade 3 or 4 astrocytomas; these were IDH1-mutant and ATRX-lost. With regard to this clone: Its antigen is as yet unknown.

Sample: PBMCs, taken from a glioma patient whose treatment included an IDH1 peptide vaccine. The gene calls are TRBV5-8 and TRBJ1-6; maybe TRBD1 (6 bases). The clonotype comes from a woman aged 18-29 years with glioma. The CDR3 DNA follows: TGTGCCAGCAGGGCAACAGGGACTGTTGGACCCCTCCACTTT. As protein: CASRATGTVGPLHF. The full variable domain, rest sourced from reference TRBV5-8 and TRBJ1-6, is EAGVTQSPTHLIKTRGQQATLRCSPISGHTSVYWYQQALGLGLQFLLWYDEGEERNRGNFPPRFSGRQFPNYSSELNVNALELEDSALYLCASRATGTVGPLHFGNGTRLTVT.